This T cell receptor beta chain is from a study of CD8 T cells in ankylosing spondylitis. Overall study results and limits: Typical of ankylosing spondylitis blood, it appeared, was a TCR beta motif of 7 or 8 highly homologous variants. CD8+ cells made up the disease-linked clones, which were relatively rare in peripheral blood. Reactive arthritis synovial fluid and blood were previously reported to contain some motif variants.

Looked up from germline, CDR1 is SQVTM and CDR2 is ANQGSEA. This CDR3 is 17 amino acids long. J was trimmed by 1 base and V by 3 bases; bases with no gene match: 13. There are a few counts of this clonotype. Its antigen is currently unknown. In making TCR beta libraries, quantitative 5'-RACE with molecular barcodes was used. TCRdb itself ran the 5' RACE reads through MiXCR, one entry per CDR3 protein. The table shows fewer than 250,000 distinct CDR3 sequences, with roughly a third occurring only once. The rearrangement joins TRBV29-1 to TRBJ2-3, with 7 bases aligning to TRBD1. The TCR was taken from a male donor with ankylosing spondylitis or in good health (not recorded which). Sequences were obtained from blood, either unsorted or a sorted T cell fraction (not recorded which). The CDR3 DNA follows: TGCAGCGTTGACGATCCGACAGGGCTAGCCCGCACAGATACGCAGTATTTT. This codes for CSVDDPTGLARTDTQYF.